The text below deals with one T cell receptor (beta chain). This specimen belongs to a study of blood T cell repertoires in COVID-19. Whole-study context: Some COVID-19 samples were acute and others convalescent; all came from the United States, Italy and Spain. The analysed material was cDNA or gDNA that came from T cells, B-cell-depleted T cells, or PBMCs.

Study processing details: Reference gene primer amplification gave nucleated cell count estimates. The protocol was immunoSEQ multiplex PCR, while the TCRdb copy is restricted to in-frame clones and leaves out a portion. V and J calls and clone size come straight from that table; D and trimming were deduced from the DNA. The repertoire holds some 290,000 clones, approximately 90% seen once, with 2.3% in the top ten. Germline V gene data show CDR1 as SGHAT and CDR2 as FQNNGV. The CDR3 has 15 residues. Losses at the gene ends were 5 bases for V and 0 bases for J; bases not matched to a gene: 4. The TCR sequence derives from a woman in her forties with acute COVID-19. This chain links TRBV11-2 with TRBJ1-3, with 7 bases identical to TRBD1. The sequenced sample consisted of PBMCs or T cells enriched from blood (not recorded which). The CDR3 loop is CASSPTGNSGNTIYF. CDR3 sequence (DNA): TGTGCCAGCAGCCCGACAGGGAACTCTGGAAACACCATATATTTT.